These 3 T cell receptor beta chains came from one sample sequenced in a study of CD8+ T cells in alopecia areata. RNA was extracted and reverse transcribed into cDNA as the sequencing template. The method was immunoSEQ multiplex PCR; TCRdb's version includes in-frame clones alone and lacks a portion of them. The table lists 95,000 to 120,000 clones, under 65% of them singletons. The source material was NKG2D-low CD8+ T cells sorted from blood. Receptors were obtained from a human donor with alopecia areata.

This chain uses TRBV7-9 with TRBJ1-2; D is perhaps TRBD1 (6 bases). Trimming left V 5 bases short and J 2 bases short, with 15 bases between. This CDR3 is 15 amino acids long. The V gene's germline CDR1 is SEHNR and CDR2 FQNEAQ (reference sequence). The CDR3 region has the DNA TGTGCCAGCAGCCCCACCGCGGGGGCCAACTATGGCTACACCTTC. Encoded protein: CASSPTAGANYGYTF. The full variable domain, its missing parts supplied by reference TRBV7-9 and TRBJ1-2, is DTGVSQNPRHKITKRGQNVTFRCDPISEHNRLYWYRQTLGQGPEFLTYFQNEAQLEKSRLLSDRFSAERPKGSFSTLEIQRTEQGDSAMYLCASSPTAGANYGYTFGSGTRLTVV.

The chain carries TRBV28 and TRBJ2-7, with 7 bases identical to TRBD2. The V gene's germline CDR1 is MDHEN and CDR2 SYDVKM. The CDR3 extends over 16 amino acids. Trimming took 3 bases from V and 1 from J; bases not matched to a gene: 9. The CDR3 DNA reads TGTGCCAGCAGTTTTCCGGGAGGTCCAAGATCCTACGAGCAGTACTTC. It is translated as CASSFPGGPRSYEQYF.

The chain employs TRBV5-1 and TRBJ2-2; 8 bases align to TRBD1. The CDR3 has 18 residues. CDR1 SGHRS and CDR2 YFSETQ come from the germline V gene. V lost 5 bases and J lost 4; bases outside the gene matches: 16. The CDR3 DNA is TGCGCCAGCAGGCACCCGAATCGGACAGGGCGGTTCACCGGGGAGCTGTTTTTT. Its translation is CASRHPNRTGRFTGELFF.